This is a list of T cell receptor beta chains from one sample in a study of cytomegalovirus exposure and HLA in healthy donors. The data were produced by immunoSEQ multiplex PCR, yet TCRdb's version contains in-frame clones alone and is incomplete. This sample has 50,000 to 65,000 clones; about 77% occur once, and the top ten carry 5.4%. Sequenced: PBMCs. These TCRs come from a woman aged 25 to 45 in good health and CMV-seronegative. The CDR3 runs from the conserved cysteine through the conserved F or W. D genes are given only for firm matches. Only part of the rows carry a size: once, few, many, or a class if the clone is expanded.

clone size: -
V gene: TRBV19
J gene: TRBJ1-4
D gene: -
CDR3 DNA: TGTGCCAGTAGTCAGGGGACCTATGAAAAACTGTTTTTT
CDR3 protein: CASSQGTYEKLFF

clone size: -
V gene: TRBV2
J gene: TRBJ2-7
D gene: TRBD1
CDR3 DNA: TGTGCCAGCGGGAGGGACAGGGAATCCTACGAGCAGTACTTC
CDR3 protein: CASGRDRESYEQYF

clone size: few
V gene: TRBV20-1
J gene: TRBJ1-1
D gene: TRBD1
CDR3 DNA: TGCGGAGGACAGGGGGTTACTGAAGCTTTCTTT
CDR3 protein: CGGQGVTEAFF

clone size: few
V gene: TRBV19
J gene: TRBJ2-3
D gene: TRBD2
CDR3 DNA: TGTGCCAGTAGTATGGGGGGGGAGGGTAGCGGGGGTCCTTGGATGCAGTATTTT
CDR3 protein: CASSMGGEGSGGPWMQYF

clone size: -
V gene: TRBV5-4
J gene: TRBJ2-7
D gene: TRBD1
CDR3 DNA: TGTGCCATCCGGACAGGGCTGGACGAGCAGTACTTC
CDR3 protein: CAIRTGLDEQYF

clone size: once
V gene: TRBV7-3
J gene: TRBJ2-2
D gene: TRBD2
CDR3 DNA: TGTGCCAGCAGCTACTCCGGACTAGCGGGAGTCACCGGGGAGCTGTTTTTT
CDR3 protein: CASSYSGLAGVTGELFF

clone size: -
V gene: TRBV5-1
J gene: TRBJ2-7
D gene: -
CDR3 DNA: TGCGCCAGCAGCTTGGAAGGCAGGTTAGTCGACGAGCAGTACTTC
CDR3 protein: CASSLEGRLVDEQYF

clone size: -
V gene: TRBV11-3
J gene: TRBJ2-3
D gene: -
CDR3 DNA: TGTGCCAGCAGCTTATCCAGGGGCGCACAAGATACGCAGTATTTT
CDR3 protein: CASSLSRGAQDTQYF

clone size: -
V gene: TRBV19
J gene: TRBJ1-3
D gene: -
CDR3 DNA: TGTGCCAGTAGGGACGAAGGGGTCGTGACTGGAAACACCATATATTTT
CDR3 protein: CASRDEGVVTGNTIYF

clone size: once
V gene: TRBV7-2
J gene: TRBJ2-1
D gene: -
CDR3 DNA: TGTGCCAGCAGCCGACTATCCTACAATGAGCAGTTCTTC
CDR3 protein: CASSRLSYNEQFF

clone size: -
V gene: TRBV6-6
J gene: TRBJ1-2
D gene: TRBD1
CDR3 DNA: TGTGCCAGCAGTTACTCGGAGGGGGCTGGCTACACCTTC
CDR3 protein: CASSYSEGAGYTF

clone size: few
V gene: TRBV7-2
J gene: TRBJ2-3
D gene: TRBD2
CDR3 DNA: TGTGCCAGCAGCCCGGGGACTAGCGGGATAACAGATACGCAGTATTTT
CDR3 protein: CASSPGTSGITDTQYF

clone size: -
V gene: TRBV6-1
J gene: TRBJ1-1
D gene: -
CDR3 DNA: TGTGCCAGCAGCACCAGGGGAGATACTGAAGCTTTCTTT
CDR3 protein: CASSTRGDTEAFF

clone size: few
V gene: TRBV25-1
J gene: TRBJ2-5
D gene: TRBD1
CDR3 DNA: TGTGCCAGCAGTGATAAGGACAGGGGGCTAGAAGAGACCCAGTACTTC
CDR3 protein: CASSDKDRGLEETQYF

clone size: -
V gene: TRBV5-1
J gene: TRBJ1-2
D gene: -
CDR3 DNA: TGCGCCAGCAGCGCTGCCGGGAACTATGGCTACACCTTC
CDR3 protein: CASSAAGNYGYTF

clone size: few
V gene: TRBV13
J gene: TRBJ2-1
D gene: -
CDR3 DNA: TGTGCCAGCAGCTTAGCCGGTGAGCAGTTCTTC
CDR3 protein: CASSLAGEQFF

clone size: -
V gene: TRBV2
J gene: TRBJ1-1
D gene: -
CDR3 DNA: TGTGCCAGCAGTGGAGGGCTTAGAAACACTGAAGCTTTCTTT
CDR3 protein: CASSGGLRNTEAFF

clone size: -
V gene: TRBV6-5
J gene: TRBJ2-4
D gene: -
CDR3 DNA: TGTGCCAGCAGCAGGGACTCTCGGCACATTCAGTACTTC
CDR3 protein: CASSRDSRHIQYF

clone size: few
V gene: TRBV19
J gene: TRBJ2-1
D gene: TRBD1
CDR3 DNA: TGTGCCAGTAGTGCCGGACAGGGGGCGAGGAATGAGCAGTTCTTC
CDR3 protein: CASSAGQGARNEQFF

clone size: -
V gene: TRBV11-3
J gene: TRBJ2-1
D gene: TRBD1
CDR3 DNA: TGTGCCAGCAGCTTAGGGGACAGATTCGGCGAGCAGTTCTTC
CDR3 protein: CASSLGDRFGEQFF

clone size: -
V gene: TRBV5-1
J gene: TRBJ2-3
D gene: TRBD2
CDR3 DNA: TGCGCCAGCAGCTTGGCCCCCGGGACTAGCGGAGGCACAGATACGCAGTATTTT
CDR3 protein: CASSLAPGTSGGTDTQYF

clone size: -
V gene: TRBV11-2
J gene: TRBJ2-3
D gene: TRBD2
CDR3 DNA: TGTGCCAGCAGCATACTAGCGGACCGCACAGATACGCAGTATTTT
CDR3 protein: CASSILADRTDTQYF

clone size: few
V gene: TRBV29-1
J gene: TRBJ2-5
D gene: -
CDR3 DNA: TGCAGCGTTGTGCCAGGGAAAGAGACCCAGTACTTC
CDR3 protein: CSVVPGKETQYF

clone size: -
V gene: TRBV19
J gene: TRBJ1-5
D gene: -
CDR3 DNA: TGTGCCAGTAGTATAAGCCAGGGTCTAACAAATCAGCCCCAGCATTTT
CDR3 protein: CASSISQGLTNQPQHF

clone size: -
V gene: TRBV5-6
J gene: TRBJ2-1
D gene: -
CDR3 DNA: TGTGCCAGCAGCTCCACGATGGGCCCCTACAATGAGCAGTTCTTC
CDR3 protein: CASSSTMGPYNEQFF

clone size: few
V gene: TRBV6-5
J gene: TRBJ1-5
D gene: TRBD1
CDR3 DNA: TGTGCCAGCAGTTATAGGGCAGGGGGGAACAATCAGCCCCAGCATTTT
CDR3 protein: CASSYRAGGNNQPQHF

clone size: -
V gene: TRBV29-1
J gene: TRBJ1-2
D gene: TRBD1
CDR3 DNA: TGCAGCGTTGAGGCAGGGGGTGGCTATGGCTACACCTTC
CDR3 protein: CSVEAGGGYGYTF

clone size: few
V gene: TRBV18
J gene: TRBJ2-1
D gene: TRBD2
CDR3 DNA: TGTGCCAGCTCACTCGGGACTAGTTACAATGAGCAGTTCTTC
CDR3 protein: CASSLGTSYNEQFF

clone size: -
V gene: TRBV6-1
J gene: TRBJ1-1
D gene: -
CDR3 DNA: TGTGCCAGCAGTGACTCCGGACAGTACACTGAAGCTTTCTTT
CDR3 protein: CASSDSGQYTEAFF

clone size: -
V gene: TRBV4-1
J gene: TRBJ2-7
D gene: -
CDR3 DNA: TGCGCCAGCAGCCAAGTACTCCGAAGCTCCTACGAGCAGTACTTC
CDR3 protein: CASSQVLRSSYEQYF

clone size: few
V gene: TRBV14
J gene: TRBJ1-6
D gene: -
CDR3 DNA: TGTGCCAGCAGCCAAGAAAACCGGGGTTCACCCCTCCACTTT
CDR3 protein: CASSQENRGSPLHF

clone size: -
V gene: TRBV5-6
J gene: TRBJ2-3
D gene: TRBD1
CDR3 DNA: TGTGCCAGCAGCTCGGGGACAGGGGGGAAAAGTGTGGCAGATACGCAGTATTTT
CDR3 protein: CASSSGTGGKSVADTQYF

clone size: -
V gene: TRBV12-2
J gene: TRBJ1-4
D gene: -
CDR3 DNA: TGTGCAAGTCGCTTAGGGTACAGAAAAAATGAAAAACTGTTTTTT
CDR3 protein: CASRLGYRKNEKLFF

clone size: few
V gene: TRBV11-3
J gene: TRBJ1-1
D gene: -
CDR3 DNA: TGTGCCAGCAGTACCGACTGGAACACTGAAGCTTTCTTT
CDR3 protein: CASSTDWNTEAFF

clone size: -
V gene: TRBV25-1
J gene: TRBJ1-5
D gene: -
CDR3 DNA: TGTGCCAGCAGTTTACCCGGGGATCAGCCCCAGCATTTT
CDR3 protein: CASSLPGDQPQHF

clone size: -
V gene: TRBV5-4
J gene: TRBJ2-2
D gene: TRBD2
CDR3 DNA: TGTGCCAGCAGCTTGGAGACTAGCGTCAGGACCGGGGAGCTGTTTTTT
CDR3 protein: CASSLETSVRTGELFF

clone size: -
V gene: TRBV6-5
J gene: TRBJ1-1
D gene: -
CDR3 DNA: TGTGCCAGCAAGGAGAGAACTGAAGCTTTCTTT
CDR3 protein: CASKERTEAFF

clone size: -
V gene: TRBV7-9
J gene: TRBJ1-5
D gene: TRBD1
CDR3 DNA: TGTGCCAGCAGCTCCGGGACAGGGGTTAGCAATCAGCCCCAGCATTTT
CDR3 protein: CASSSGTGVSNQPQHF

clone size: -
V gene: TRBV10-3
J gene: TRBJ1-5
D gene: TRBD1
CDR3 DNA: TGTGCCATCAGTGAGGAGGGACAGGGCCGACCGTTTCAGCCCCAGCATTTT
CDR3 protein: CAISEEGQGRPFQPQHF

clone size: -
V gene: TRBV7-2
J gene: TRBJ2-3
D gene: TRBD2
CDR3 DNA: TGTGCCAGCAGCTTACCCCCTAGCGGGAGGGGCACAGATACGCAGTATTTT
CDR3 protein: CASSLPPSGRGTDTQYF

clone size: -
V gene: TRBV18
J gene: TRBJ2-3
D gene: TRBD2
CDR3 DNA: TGTGCCAGCTCACCAGGGCAGGGACTAGCGGGAGCCGGTACAGATACGCAGTATTTT
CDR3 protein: CASSPGQGLAGAGTDTQYF

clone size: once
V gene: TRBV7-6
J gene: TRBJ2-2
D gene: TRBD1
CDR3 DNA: TGTGCCAGCAGCCGGAGACAGGGGGCAAGTGGTACCGGGGAGCTGTTTTTT
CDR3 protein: CASSRRQGASGTGELFF

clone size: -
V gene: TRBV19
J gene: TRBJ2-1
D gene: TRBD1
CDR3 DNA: TGTGCCAGTAGTATGGTTCCCGGGACAGGGATTGAGCAGTTCTTC
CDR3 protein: CASSMVPGTGIEQFF